These 21 T cell receptor beta chains were sequenced from one sample in a study of chemoradiotherapy in HPV16-positive cancers. Libraries were prepared by immunoSEQ multiplex PCR; TCRdb keeps only in-frame clonotypes and omits some of them. The sample holds around 22,000 clones, approximately 92% seen once. The specimen was blood, collected from a patient who underwent chemoradiotherapy. The receptor source for this set is a human donor with HPV-associated anogenital cancer.

In this sample, this clone turned up once. The gene calls are TRBV18 and TRBJ2-5, with D possibly being TRBD2 (7 bases). This CDR3 has 16 amino acids. Per germline, CDR1 KGHSH and CDR2 LQKENI. Trimming cost V 1 base and J 1 base, with 13 bases left between them. CDR3 region: CASSPRGLAAQETQYF. In DNA, the CDR3 is TGTGCCAGCTCACCACGGGGGCTAGCGGCCCAAGAGACCCAGTACTTC.

The rearrangement uses TRBV21-1 and TRBJ1-1. TRBV21-1 is a known pseudogene. CDR3 length equals 13 residues. The CDR3 nucleotides read TGTGCCAGCAGCAAAGTGGTTCGCACTGAAGCTTTCTTT. This sequence encodes CASSKVVRTEAFF.

This chain uses TRBV4-1 with TRBJ2-1; D call uncertain. The ends were cut back, 4 bases at V and 4 bases at J, with 8 bases in the middle. CDR3 length equals 13 residues. Germline CDR1 MGHRA, CDR2 YSYEKL. Here the CDR3 reads CASSRRRYNEQFF. CDR3 nucleotide sequence: TGCGCCAGCAGCCGTCGACGGTACAATGAGCAGTTCTTC.

The chain recombines TRBV19 with TRBJ1-5; possibly TRBD1 for D (5 bases). The V gene lost 5 bases and the J gene lost 1 base, with 9 bases spanning the gap. The CDR3 loop spans 14 amino acids. From germline, CDR1 is LNHDA and CDR2 SQIVND (reference sequence). The CDR3 DNA follows: TGTGCCAGTAGTGCAGGGCTGAGCAATCAGCCCCAGCATTTT. Translating gives CASSAGLSNQPQHF. Full variable domain (outside the CDR3, taken from reference TRBV19 and TRBJ1-5): DGGITQSPKYLFRKEGQNVTLSCEQNLNHDAMYWYRQDPGQGLRLIYYSQIVNDFQKGDIAEGYSVSREKKESFPLTVTSAQKNPTAFYLCASSAGLSNQPQHFGDGTRLSIL.

V gene TRBV7-6 combines with J gene TRBJ1-6, with D perhaps TRBD1 (5 bases). Germline V CDR1 and CDR2: SGHVS, FNYEAQ. V lost 5 bases and J 7 bases, leaving 21 bases between the germline ends. The CDR3 is made up of 17 amino acids. CDR3 DNA: TGTGCCAGCAGCCCCACCCAGCTCTGGGGGGAGAATTCACCCCTCCACTTT. This encodes CASSPTQLWGENSPLHF.

J is TRBJ1-2 and V is TRBV7-2; D uncertain. V lost 4 bases and J lost 1, with 13 bases in between. The CDR3 is made up of 15 amino acids. From germline, CDR1 is SGHTA and CDR2 FQGNSA. The CDR3 loop reads CASSSPRAYNYGYTF. The CDR3 coding sequence is TGTGCCAGCAGCTCGCCCCGGGCTTATAACTATGGCTACACCTTC.

CDR3 protein: CASSNPFSGSYEQYF. The CDR3 region has the DNA TGTGCCAGCAGCAATCCGTTTTCGGGATCCTACGAGCAGTACTTC. This sequence joins TRBV7-9 and TRBJ2-7; possible D gene TRBD2, 5 bases. The CDR3 has 15 residues. Trimming left V 5 bases short and J 1 base short, with 15 bases between. CDR1 and CDR2 (germline): SEHNR, FQNEAQ (reference sequence).

A single count supports this clone. V and J are TRBV7-2 and TRBJ1-2; 9 positions agree with TRBD1. The CDR3 sequence is 14 residues long. The germline CDR1 and CDR2 sequences are SGHTA and FQGNSA. The V gene end was trimmed by 1 base and the J gene end by 5 bases; junction bases not matched to a gene: 2. The CDR3, as DNA: TGTGCCAGCAGCTTAGACAGGGGGCCATATGGCTACACCTTC. It specifies CASSLDRGPYGYTF.

V gene TRBV7-2 combines with J gene TRBJ2-7, with TRBD1 matching over 12 bases. CDR1 SGHTA and CDR2 FQGNSA come from the germline V gene. V shed 4 bases and J 5 bases; nucleotides not matched to a gene: 6. The CDR3 has 15 residues. The CDR3 nucleotides read TGTGCCAGCAGCTACCGGGGACAGGGGGCTAACGAGCAGTACTTC. It translates to CASSYRGQGANEQYF.

The chain uses TRBV29-1 and TRBJ1-2, with a possible D match to TRBD1 (6 bases). Per germline, CDR1 SQVTM and CDR2 ANQGSEA. CDR3 length equals 14 residues. V was shortened by 4 bases and J by 4 bases, with 16 bases between the two germline ends. The DNA of the CDR3 is TGCAGCGTTGGGGGGGGGCAAGGCCGCTATGGCTACACCTTC. It encodes CSVGGGQGRYGYTF.

The chain combines TRBV4-1 with TRBJ1-6; possible D gene TRBD1, 5 bases. CDR1 is MGHRA and CDR2 is YSYEKL in the germline V gene. V lost 0 bases and J lost 14, with 23 bases in between. The CDR3 length is 17 residues. The CDR3 DNA follows: TGCGCCAGCAGCCAAGATCGTGACAGCCTCATTTATTCGTCCCTCCACTTT. This translates into CASSQDRDSLIYSSLHF.

This chain uses TRBV7-2 with TRBJ1-4; 9 bases match TRBD1. V trimming: 5 bases; J trimming: 11 bases; junction bases outside the gene matches: 12. Germline assignment: CDR1 SGHTA and CDR2 FQGNSA. CDR3 size: 15 residues. This chain's CDR3 is CASSLRDRGAEKLFF. The CDR3 region has the DNA TGTGCCAGCAGCCTCCGCGACAGGGGGGCTGAGAAACTGTTTTTT.

This chain links TRBV5-4 with TRBJ1-1, with D unclear. The CDR3 extends over 17 amino acids. V lost 4 bases and J lost 0, with 19 bases in between. CDR1 SGHNT and CDR2 YYREEE come from the germline V gene (reference sequence). CDR3 sequence reads: CASSPGAVKGMNTEAFF. The CDR3 coding sequence is TGTGCCAGCAGCCCTGGCGCAGTCAAGGGAATGAACACTGAAGCTTTCTTT.

The chain combines TRBV7-9 with TRBJ2-3; a possible D gene is TRBD2 (6 bases). Between the trimmed V and J ends, which lost 5 bases and 8 bases, there was a span of 20 bases. From germline, CDR1 is SEHNR and CDR2 FQNEAQ (reference sequence). This CDR3 region has 15 residues. In DNA form, the CDR3 reads TGTGCCAGCAGCCCCCGGGACTTACGCAAGGGTACGCAGTATTTT. Its translation is CASSPRDLRKGTQYF.

The V gene is TRBV6-1, the J gene TRBJ2-5; D gene unclear. The CDR3 sequence is 13 residues long. Germline loops: CDR1 MNHNS, CDR2 SASEGT. Trimming cost V 3 bases and J 7 bases, with 12 bases left between them. The CDR3 sequence: CASSDPPLWTQYF. In nucleotides, the CDR3 is TGTGCCAGCAGTGACCCTCCTCTTTGGACCCAGTACTTC.

The chain carries TRBV28 and TRBJ1-5; TRBD1 matches 10 bases. This CDR3 has 15 amino acids. The germline gives CDR1 MDHEN, CDR2 SYDVKM. With 0 bases clipped from V and 6 bases from J, the junction kept 2 bases outside the gene matches. In DNA form, the CDR3 reads TGTGCCAGCAGTTTATGGGGACAGGGGTTTCAGCCCCAGCATTTT. As protein: CASSLWGQGFQPQHF.

V usage is TRBV7-2 and J usage is TRBJ1-2; 7 bases agree with TRBD1. Germline V gives CDR1 SGHTA, CDR2 FQGNSA. The CDR3 is 13 amino acids. J was trimmed by 7 bases and V by 5 bases; bases with no gene match: 7. The CDR3 nucleotides are TGTGCCAGCAGCGACAGACAGGGTCGTGGCTACACCTTC. This sequence encodes CASSDRQGRGYTF. Variable domain in full (rest from reference TRBV7-2 and TRBJ1-2): GAGVSQSPSNKVTEKGKDVELRCDPISGHTALYWYRQSLGQGLEFLIYFQGNSAPDKSGLPSDRFSAERTGGSVSTLTIQRTQQEDSAVYLCASSDRQGRGYTFGSGTRLTVV.

Worth noting for this clone: Germline is not matched at one junction end, which may reflect a read error. The chain employs TRBV9 and TRBJ2-1; D gene unclear. CDR1 is SGDLS, CDR2 YYNGEE, per germline. This CDR3 has 13 amino acids. The DNA for the CDR3 is TGTGCCAGCAGCGTAGCCAGCTACCATGAGCAGTTCTTC. Translated: CASSVASYHEQFF.

CDR3 DNA: TGTGCCAGCAGCCAAAGCAAGGGTGACAATCAGCCCCAGCATTTT. It is translated as CASSQSKGDNQPQHF. The rearrangement links TRBV4-2 to TRBJ1-5; D is unclear. The V gene's germline CDR1 is LGHNA and CDR2 YNFKEQ. V lost 2 bases to trimming and J lost 3 bases, with 11 bases between them. The CDR3 covers 15 residues.

The chain has TRBV9 and TRBJ2-3; 9 nucleotides match TRBD2. The CDR3 loop spans 16 amino acids. The V segment lost 3 bases and the J segment 0 bases; nucleotides outside the gene matches: 5. The germline V gene encodes CDR1 SGDLS and CDR2 YYNGEE. The CDR3 bases are TGTGCCAGCAGCGCCGGACTAGCGAGGAGCACAGATACGCAGTATTTT. Translation: CASSAGLARSTDTQYF.

The chain uses TRBV6-1 and TRBJ2-7; D gene ambiguous. This CDR3 contains 14 residues. Trimming shortened V by 0 bases and J by 2 bases, and 8 bases separated the two germline ends. Per germline, CDR1 MNHNS and CDR2 SASEGT. CDR3 bases: TGTGCCAGCAGTGAAGCGCTTATGACCTACGAGCAGTACTTC. Amino acids: CASSEALMTYEQYF.